These 23 T cell receptor beta chains were all obtained from the same sample, sequenced in a study of CD8 T cells in Susac syndrome. It was with random hexamers that 0.5 to 1 ug RNA was reverse transcribed. Via MiXCR, TCRdb re-called the immunoSEQ multiplex PCR reads, giving one row per CDR3 protein. The sample consists of some 250,000 distinct CDR3 sequences, about 95% of them appearing once. The sample comprised CD4+ T cells from PBMCs. All receptors come from a human donor with Susac syndrome.

The chain is built from TRBV7-9 and TRBJ1-4, with D hard to call. Looked up from germline, CDR1 is SEHNR and CDR2 is FQNEAQ (reference sequence). The CDR3 length is 13 residues. V was clipped by 2 bases and J by 5 bases, with 6 bases between them. CDR3 loop: CASSLKENEKLFF. In nucleotides, the CDR3 is TGTGCCAGCAGCTTAAAGGAGAATGAAAAACTGTTTTTT.

J is TRBJ1-2 and V is TRBV28; 12 bases line up with TRBD1. The CDR3 covers 17 residues. Germline CDR1 is MDHEN and CDR2 is SYDVKM. V was pared by 6 bases and J by 8 bases, with 16 bases of the junction left unmatched. DNA of the CDR3: TGTGCCAGCAGCCCACGACCACCCGGGACAGGGGGCGCAGGCTACACCTTC. Translating gives CASSPRPPGTGGAGYTF.

This clonotype was observed once. J is TRBJ1-2 and V is TRBV11-3; D uncertain. This CDR3 region has 16 residues. V gave up 0 bases and J gave up 7 bases, with 18 bases separating them. Per germline, CDR1 SGHNT and CDR2 YENEEA. CDR3 protein: CASSLDLSGVPLGYTF. The CDR3 region has the DNA TGTGCCAGCAGCTTAGATCTAAGCGGAGTCCCACTTGGCTACACCTTC.

A few counts support this clonotype. The V gene is TRBV11-2, the J gene TRBJ1-2; a possible D gene is TRBD1 (6 bases). Germline V CDR1 and CDR2: SGHAT, FQNNGV. The V end was cut by 4 bases, the J end by 5 bases, with 11 bases between. This CDR3 has 13 amino acids. CDR3 sequence reads: CASSSTGPYGYTF. The CDR3, as DNA: TGTGCCAGCAGCTCCACAGGGCCTTATGGCTACACCTTC.

The chain is built from TRBV15 and TRBJ1-1; D is uncertain. The CDR3 contains 13 residues. The germline gives CDR1 LNHNV, CDR2 YYDKDF (reference sequence). The V and J ends lost 8 bases and 0 bases respectively, with 10 bases between them. The chain's CDR3 is CATAADMNTEAFF. The CDR3 DNA reads as TGTGCCACCGCCGCAGACATGAACACTGAAGCTTTCTTT. The full variable domain, rest sourced from reference TRBV15 and TRBJ1-1, is DAMVIQNPRYQVTQFGKPVTLSCSQTLNHNVMYWYQQKSSQAPKLLFHYYDKDFNNEADTPDNFQSRRPNTSFCFLDIRSPGLGDTAMYLCATAADMNTEAFFGQGTRLTVV.

The chain links TRBV27 to TRBJ2-7; 9 bases align to TRBD1. CDR3 size: 12 residues. The germline gives CDR1 MNHEY, CDR2 SMNVEV (reference sequence). V trimming: 6 bases; J trimming: 7 bases; junction bases outside the gene matches: 4. CDR3 DNA sequence: TGTGCCAGCAGGACAGGGGGTCAGGAGCAGTACTTC. Translated, it gives CASRTGGQEQYF.

The rearrangement uses TRBV29-1 and TRBJ1-5, with TRBD1 identical over 9 bases. V shed 4 bases and J 6 bases; nucleotides not matched to a gene: 4. Per germline, CDR1 SQVTM and CDR2 ANQGSEA. The CDR3 runs to 13 residues. CDR3 nucleotides: TGCAGCGTTGCTACAGGGGGCTTTCAGCCCCAGCATTTT. Amino acids: CSVATGGFQPQHF.

This clonotype was detected only once. The chain has TRBV12-3 or TRBV12-4 and TRBJ1-2; D is unclear. The CDR3 loop spans 13 amino acids. Trimming left V 7 bases short and J 2 bases short, with 11 bases between. CDR3 nucleotide sequence: TGTGCCAGCAAACTCGGGGAAAACTATGGCTACACCTTC. Encoded protein: CASKLGENYGYTF.

This chain uses TRBV20-1 with TRBJ2-1, with 11 positions matching TRBD2. Trimming cost V 5 bases and J 8 bases; bases outside gene matches: 11. The germline V gene has CDR1 DFQATT and CDR2 SNEGSKA (reference sequence). The CDR3 covers 15 residues. CDR3: CSASAGTSGADEQFF. DNA for the CDR3: TGCAGTGCTTCAGCCGGGACTAGCGGAGCGGATGAGCAGTTCTTC.

The chain has TRBV10-3 and TRBJ2-7; D is unresolved. This CDR3 spans 13 amino acids. The V gene lost 4 bases and the J gene lost 4 bases, with 11 bases spanning the gap. From germline, CDR1 is ENHRY and CDR2 SYGVKD. The CDR3 DNA reads TGTGCCATCAGTGTTGAGTATTCTTACGAGCAGTACTTC. Amino acids: CAISVEYSYEQYF.

The genes are TRBV4-1 and TRBJ1-1; no firm D call. From germline, CDR1 is MGHRA and CDR2 YSYEKL. V was trimmed by 0 bases and J by 1 base, leaving 15 bases between them. The CDR3 covers 17 residues. The CDR3 reads CASSQDSRVGQNTEAFF. In DNA, the CDR3 is TGCGCCAGCAGCCAAGATTCCCGGGTCGGTCAGAACACTGAAGCTTTCTTT.

V gene TRBV30 combines with J gene TRBJ1-2; D unresolved. V lost 2 bases to trimming and J lost 4 bases, with 8 bases between them. The CDR3 has 12 amino acids. Germline CDR1 reads GTSNPN; CDR2 reads SVGIG (reference sequence). The CDR3 bases are TGTGCCTGGAGTTCCGAGGGCTATGGCTACACCTTC. Its protein product is CAWSSEGYGYTF.

The chain couples TRBV29-1 to TRBJ1-2, with D possibly being TRBD1 (5 bases). CDR3 length: 14 amino acids. The ends were cut back, 6 bases at V and 8 bases at J, with 22 bases in the middle. CDR1 and CDR2 (germline): SQVTM, ANQGSEA. This CDR3 reads CSVGRGESSGGYTF. In DNA form, the CDR3 reads TGCAGCGTCGGGAGAGGGGAATCGTCGGGGGGCTACACCTTC. The full variable domain, rest sourced from reference TRBV29-1 and TRBJ1-2, is SAVISQKPSRDICQRGTSLTIQCQVDSQVTMMFWYRQQPGQSLTLIATANQGSEATYESGFVIDKFPISRPNLTFSTLTVSNMSPEDSSIYLCSVGRGESSGGYTFGSGTRLTVV.

The chain is built from TRBV30 and TRBJ2-3; TRBD2 agrees at 12 bases. This CDR3 spans 16 amino acids. The V gene end was trimmed by 7 bases and the J gene end by 3 bases; junction bases not matched to a gene: 11. Germline V gene sequence: CDR1 GTSNPN, CDR2 SVGIG (reference sequence). The DNA of the CDR3 is TGTGCCTTACAGGCCGGGACTAGCGGGTTTACAGATACGCAGTATTTT. This translates into CALQAGTSGFTDTQYF.

The V and J genes are TRBV7-2 and TRBJ2-3; D unresolved. CDR1 SGHTA and CDR2 FQGNSA come from the germline V gene. Trimming took off 3 bases at V and 6 bases at J, with 10 bases between the two ends. This CDR3 is 13 amino acids long. Here the CDR3 DNA reads TGTGCCAGCAGCTTCGCTGCCGGGGATACGCAGTATTTT. Its protein is CASSFAAGDTQYF.

This clonotype showed up just once. This sequence joins TRBV9 and TRBJ2-5, with D possibly matching TRBD2 (5 bases). Trimming removed 0 bases at V and 2 bases at J, with 8 bases between. The germline CDR1 and CDR2 sequences are SGDLS and YYNGEE. This CDR3 has 14 residues. The CDR3: CASSVAPGQETQYF. The CDR3 nucleotides are TGTGCCAGCAGCGTAGCCCCGGGGCAAGAGACCCAGTACTTC.

The chain carries TRBV4-1 and TRBJ2-7; 9 bases are shared with TRBD1. This CDR3 contains 15 residues. With V trimmed by 4 bases and J by 3 bases, 7 bases remained unmatched. CDR1 and CDR2 from the germline V gene are MGHRA and YSYEKL. The CDR3 bases are TGCGCCAGCAGCCTCCAGGGACAGGGATTCTACGAGCAGTACTTC. Its translation is CASSLQGQGFYEQYF.

This clonotype was detected once. This chain uses TRBV6-1 with TRBJ2-1; a weak D match, TRBD2 (6 bases). Trimming took off 3 bases at V and 6 bases at J, with 18 bases between the two ends. Germline assignment: CDR1 MNHNS and CDR2 SASEGT. The CDR3 is 16 amino acids. CDR3 sequence (DNA): TGTGCCAGCAGTGACAGACTAGGGGTACCCCTCAATGAGCAGTTCTTC. Its translation: CASSDRLGVPLNEQFF.

The gene calls are TRBV4-1 and TRBJ1-3; no firm D call. The CDR3 sequence is 15 residues long. V was clipped by 1 base and J by 0 bases, with 7 bases between them. The germline V gene has CDR1 MGHRA and CDR2 YSYEKL. The DNA of the CDR3 is TGCGCCAGCAGCCAAGTGGGGATCTCTGGAAACACCATATATTTT. Translated, it gives CASSQVGISGNTIYF.

This chain links TRBV27 with TRBJ1-2, with 9 bases aligning to TRBD1. This CDR3 region has 15 residues. V lost 5 bases, J lost 4 bases, and 8 bases stayed unmatched. Germline values: CDR1 MNHEY, CDR2 SMNVEV (reference sequence). The CDR3 sequence is CASSPRTGAGYGYTF. The CDR3 coding sequence is TGTGCCAGCAGTCCCAGGACAGGGGCCGGCTATGGCTACACCTTC.

V and J are TRBV12-2 and TRBJ2-7. TRBV12-2 is assigned pseudogene status. The CDR3 consists of 10 residues. DNA for the CDR3: TGTGCAAGTCGCTTACTAGGGCAGTACTTC. It specifies CASRLLGQYF.

This chain uses TRBV30 with TRBJ2-5; 9 bases align to TRBD1. The length of the CDR3 is 13 residues. V was clipped by 8 bases and J by 5 bases; unmatched bases: 9. Germline values: CDR1 GTSNPN, CDR2 SVGIG (reference sequence). CDR3 coding DNA: TGTGCCACAACCAGGGACAGGGTGGAGACCCAGTACTTC. Translation gives CATTRDRVETQYF.

The gene calls are TRBV4-1 and TRBJ1-2; D is undetermined. There are 15 residues in the CDR3. Germline CDR1 is MGHRA and CDR2 is YSYEKL. Trimming took 0 bases from V and 5 from J, leaving 13 bases between them. CDR3 loop: CASSQDIAERYGYTF. Written as DNA, the CDR3 is TGCGCCAGCAGCCAAGATATTGCAGAGCGATATGGCTACACCTTC.